Here is one T cell receptor beta chain with its context. Authors' data handling: Scientists estimated how many nucleated cells there were by amplifying reference gene primers. Measured with immunoSEQ multiplex PCR; TCRdb has only the in-frame clones, and not every one. V, J and clone size are those of that table, while D and trimming were read from the DNA. This sample has over 150,000 clones, with around 84% found just once. This CDR3 comprises 13 residues. J lost 3 bases, V lost 8 bases, and 5 bases had no gene match. The germline gives CDR1 MNHEY, CDR2 SVGAGI. This sample was taken from a study of blood T cell repertoires in COVID-19. Study context: Acute and convalescent COVID-19 samples came from the United States, Italy and Spain.

This sequence joins TRBV6-5 and TRBJ2-7, with 9 nucleotides matching TRBD1. The sequencing sample was made of peripheral blood. The TCR sequence derives from a human donor in a cohort sampled during active COVID-19. This CDR3 is CASATGGNYEQYF. Written as DNA, the CDR3 is TGTGCCAGCGCGACAGGGGGGAACTACGAGCAGTACTTC.